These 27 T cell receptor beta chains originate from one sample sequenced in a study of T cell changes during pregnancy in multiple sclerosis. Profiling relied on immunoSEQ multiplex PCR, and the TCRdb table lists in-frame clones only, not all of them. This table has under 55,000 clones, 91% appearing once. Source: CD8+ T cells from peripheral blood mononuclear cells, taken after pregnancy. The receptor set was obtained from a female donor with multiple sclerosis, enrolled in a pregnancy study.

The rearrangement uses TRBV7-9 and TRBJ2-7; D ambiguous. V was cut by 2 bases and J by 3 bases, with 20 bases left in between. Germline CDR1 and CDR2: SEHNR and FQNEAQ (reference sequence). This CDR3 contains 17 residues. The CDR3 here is CASSLPIGRSLLYEQYF. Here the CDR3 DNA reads TGTGCCAGCAGCTTACCTATCGGCAGGTCACTCCTCTACGAGCAGTACTTC.

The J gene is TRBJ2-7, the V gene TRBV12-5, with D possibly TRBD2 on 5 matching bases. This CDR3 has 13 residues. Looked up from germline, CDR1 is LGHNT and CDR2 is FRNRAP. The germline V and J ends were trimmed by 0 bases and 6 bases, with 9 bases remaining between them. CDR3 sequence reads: CASGLVAGSEQYF. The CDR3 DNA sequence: TGTGCTAGTGGTTTGGTAGCTGGGAGCGAGCAGTACTTC. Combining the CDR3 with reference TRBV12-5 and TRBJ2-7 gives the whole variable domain DARVTQTPRHKVTEMGQEVTMRCQPILGHNTVFWYRQTMMQGLELLAYFRNRAPLDDSGMPKDRFSAEMPDATLATLKIQPSEPRDSAVYFCASGLVAGSEQYFGPGTRLTVT.

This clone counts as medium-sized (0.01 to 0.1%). The CDR3 bases are TGTGCCAGCATTCGCTCCTACGAGCAGTACTTC. Translating it yields CASIRSYEQYF. The chain couples TRBV6-1 to TRBJ2-7; D not certain. The CDR3 length is 11 residues. Trimming left V 7 bases short and J 0 bases short, with 4 bases between. Germline V gene data show CDR1 as MNHNS and CDR2 as SASEGT.

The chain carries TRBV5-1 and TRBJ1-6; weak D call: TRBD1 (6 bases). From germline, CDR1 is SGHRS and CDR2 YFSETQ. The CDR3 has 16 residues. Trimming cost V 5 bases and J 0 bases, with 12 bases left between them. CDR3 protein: CASRSDSLSYNSPLHF. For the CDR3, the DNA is TGCGCCAGCAGGTCGGACAGCCTCTCCTATAATTCACCCCTCCACTTT.

The CDR3 DNA is TGTGCCAGCAGCCAATCTGCAGGGAGGCAGGAAAAACTGTTTTTT. It translates to CASSQSAGRQEKLFF. The chain combines TRBV14 with TRBJ1-4, with D tentatively TRBD1 (5 bases). The V end was cut by 2 bases, the J end by 8 bases, with 15 bases between. This CDR3 region has 15 residues. Germline CDR1 is SGHDN and CDR2 is FVKESK.

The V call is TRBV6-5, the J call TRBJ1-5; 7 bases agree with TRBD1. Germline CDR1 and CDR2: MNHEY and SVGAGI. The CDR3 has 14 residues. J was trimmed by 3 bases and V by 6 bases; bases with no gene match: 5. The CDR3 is CASSLTGHNQPQHF. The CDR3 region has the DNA TGTGCCAGCAGCCTGACAGGGCACAATCAGCCCCAGCATTTT.

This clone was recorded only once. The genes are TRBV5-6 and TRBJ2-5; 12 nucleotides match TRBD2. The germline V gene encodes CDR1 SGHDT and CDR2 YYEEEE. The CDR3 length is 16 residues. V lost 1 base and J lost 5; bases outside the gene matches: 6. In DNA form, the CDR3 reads TGTGCCAGCAGCTTGCCTAGCGGGGGGGCAAAGGAGACCCAGTACTTC. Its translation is CASSLPSGGAKETQYF. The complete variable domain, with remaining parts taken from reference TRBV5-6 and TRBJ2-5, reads DAGVTQSPTHLIKTRGQQVTLRCSPKSGHDTVSWYQQALGQGPQFIFQYYEEEERQRGNFPDRFSGHQFPNYSSELNVNALLLGDSALYLCASSLPSGGAKETQYFGPGTRLLVL.

The CDR3 DNA reads as TGCGCCAGCAGCCAAGTCGGACAGAGGAATCAGCCCCAGCATTTT. Translation: CASSQVGQRNQPQHF. The chain couples TRBV4-1 to TRBJ1-5, with a weak D call TRBD1 (6 bases). In germline, CDR1 is MGHRA, CDR2 YSYEKL. This CDR3 spans 15 amino acids. Trimming stripped 1 base from V and 4 bases from J, with 11 bases between.

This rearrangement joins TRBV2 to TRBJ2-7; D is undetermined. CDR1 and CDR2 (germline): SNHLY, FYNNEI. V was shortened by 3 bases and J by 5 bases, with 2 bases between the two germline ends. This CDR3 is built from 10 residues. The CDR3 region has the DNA TGTGCCAGCAGTGATAACGAGCAGTACTTC. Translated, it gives CASSDNEQYF.

In DNA form, the CDR3 reads TGTGCCAGCAGTGTACAATCCGAGCAGTACTTC. Its translation is CASSVQSEQYF. The gene calls are TRBV6-1 and TRBJ2-7; D unclear. CDR1 is MNHNS and CDR2 is SASEGT in the germline V gene. The CDR3 sequence is 11 residues long. V was cut by 4 bases and J by 6 bases, with 7 bases left in between.

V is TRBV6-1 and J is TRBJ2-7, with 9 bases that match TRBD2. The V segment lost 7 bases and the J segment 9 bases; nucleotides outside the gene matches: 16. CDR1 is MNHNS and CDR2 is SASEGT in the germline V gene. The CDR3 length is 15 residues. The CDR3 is CASTPSGTDYVGQYF. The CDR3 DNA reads TGTGCCAGCACCCCTAGCGGGACAGACTACGTTGGGCAGTACTTC.

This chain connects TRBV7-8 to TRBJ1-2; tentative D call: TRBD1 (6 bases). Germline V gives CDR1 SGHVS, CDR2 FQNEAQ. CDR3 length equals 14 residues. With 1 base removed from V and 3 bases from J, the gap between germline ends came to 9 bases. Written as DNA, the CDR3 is TGTGCCAGCAGCTTAGGTCCAGGGGACTATGGCTACACCTTC. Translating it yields CASSLGPGDYGYTF.

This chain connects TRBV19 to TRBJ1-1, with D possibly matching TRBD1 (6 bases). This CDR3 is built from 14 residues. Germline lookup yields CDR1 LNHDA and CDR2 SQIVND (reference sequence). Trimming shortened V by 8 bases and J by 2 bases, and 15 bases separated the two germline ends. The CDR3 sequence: CASEGQNGNTEAFF. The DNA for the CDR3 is TGTGCCAGTGAAGGACAGAACGGAAACACTGAAGCTTTCTTT.

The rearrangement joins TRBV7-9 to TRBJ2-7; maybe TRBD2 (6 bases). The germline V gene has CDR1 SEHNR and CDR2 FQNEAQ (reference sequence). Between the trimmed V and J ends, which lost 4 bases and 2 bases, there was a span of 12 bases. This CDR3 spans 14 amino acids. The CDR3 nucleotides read TGTGCCAGCAGCTCCGGAGGGGATACCTACGAGCAGTACTTC. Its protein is CASSSGGDTYEQYF.

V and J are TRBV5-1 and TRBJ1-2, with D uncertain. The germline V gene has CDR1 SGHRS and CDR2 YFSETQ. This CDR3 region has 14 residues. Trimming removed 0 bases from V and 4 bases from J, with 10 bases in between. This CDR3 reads CASSLGGPLYGYTF. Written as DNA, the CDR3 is TGCGCCAGCAGCTTGGGCGGCCCCCTCTATGGCTACACCTTC.

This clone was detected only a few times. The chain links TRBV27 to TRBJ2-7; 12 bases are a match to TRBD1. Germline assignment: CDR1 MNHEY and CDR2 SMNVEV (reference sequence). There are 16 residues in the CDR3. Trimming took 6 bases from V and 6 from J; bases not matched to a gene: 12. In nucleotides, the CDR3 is TGTGCCAGCAGCCTGCTCGGGGGACAGGGGGCCTCCGAGCAGTACTTC. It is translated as CASSLLGGQGASEQYF.

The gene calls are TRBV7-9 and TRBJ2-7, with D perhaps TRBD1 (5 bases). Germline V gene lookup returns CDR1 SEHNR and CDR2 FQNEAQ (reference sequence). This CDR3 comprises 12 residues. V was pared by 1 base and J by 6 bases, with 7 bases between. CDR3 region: CASSLDGAEQYF. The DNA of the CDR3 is TGTGCCAGCAGCTTAGATGGGGCCGAGCAGTACTTC.

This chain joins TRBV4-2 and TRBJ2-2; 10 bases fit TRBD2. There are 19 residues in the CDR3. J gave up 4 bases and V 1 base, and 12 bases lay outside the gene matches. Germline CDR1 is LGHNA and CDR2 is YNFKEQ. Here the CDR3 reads CASSQGAGGEPSVTGELFF. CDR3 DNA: TGTGCCAGCAGCCAAGGAGCGGGGGGGGAACCGTCGGTCACCGGGGAGCTGTTTTTT.

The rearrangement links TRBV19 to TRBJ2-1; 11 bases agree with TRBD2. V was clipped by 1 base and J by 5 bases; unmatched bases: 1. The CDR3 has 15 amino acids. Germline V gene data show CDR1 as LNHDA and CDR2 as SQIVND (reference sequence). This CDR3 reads CASSIGLAGNNEQFF. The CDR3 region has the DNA TGTGCCAGTAGTATAGGACTAGCGGGGAACAATGAGCAGTTCTTC.

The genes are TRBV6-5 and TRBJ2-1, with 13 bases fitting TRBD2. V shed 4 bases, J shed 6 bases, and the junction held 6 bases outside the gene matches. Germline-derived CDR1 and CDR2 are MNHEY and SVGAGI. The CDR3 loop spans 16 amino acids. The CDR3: CASSSAGTSGVNEQFF. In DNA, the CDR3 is TGTGCCAGCAGTTCCGCCGGGACTAGCGGGGTCAATGAGCAGTTCTTC.

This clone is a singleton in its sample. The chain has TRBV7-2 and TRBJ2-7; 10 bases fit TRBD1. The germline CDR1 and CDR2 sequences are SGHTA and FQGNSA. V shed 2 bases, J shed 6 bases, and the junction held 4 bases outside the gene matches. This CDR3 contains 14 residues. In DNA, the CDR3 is TGTGCCAGCAGCTTATGGGACAGGGGAGGCGAGCAGTACTTC. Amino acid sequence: CASSLWDRGGEQYF.

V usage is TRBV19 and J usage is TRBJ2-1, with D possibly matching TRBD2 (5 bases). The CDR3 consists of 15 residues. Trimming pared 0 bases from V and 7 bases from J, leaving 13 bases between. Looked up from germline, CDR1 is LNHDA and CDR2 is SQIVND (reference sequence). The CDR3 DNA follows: TGTGCCAGTAGTATAGATCGAGCGGAGCTAAATGAGCAGTTCTTC. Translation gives CASSIDRAELNEQFF. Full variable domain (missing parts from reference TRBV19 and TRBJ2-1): DGGITQSPKYLFRKEGQNVTLSCEQNLNHDAMYWYRQDPGQGLRLIYYSQIVNDFQKGDIAEGYSVSREKKESFPLTVTSAQKNPTAFYLCASSIDRAELNEQFFGPGTRLTVL.

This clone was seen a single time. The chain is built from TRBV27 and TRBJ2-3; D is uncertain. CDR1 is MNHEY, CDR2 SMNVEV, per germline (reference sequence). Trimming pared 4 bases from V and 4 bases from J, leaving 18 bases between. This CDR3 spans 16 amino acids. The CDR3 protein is CASSSPRVPVPDTQYF. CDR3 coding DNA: TGTGCCAGCAGTTCCCCCCGGGTCCCCGTGCCAGATACGCAGTATTTT.

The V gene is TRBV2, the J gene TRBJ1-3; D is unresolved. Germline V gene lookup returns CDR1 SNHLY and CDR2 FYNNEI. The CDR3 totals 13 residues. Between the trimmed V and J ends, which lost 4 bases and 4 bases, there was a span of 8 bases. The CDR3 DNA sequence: TGTGCCAGCAGTGGAGGGTTAGGAAACACCATATATTTT. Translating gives CASSGGLGNTIYF.

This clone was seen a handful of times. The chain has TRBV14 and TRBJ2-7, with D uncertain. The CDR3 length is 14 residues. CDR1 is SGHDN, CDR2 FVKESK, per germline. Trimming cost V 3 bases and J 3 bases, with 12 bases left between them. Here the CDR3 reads CASSHPLFSYEQYF. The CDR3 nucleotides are TGTGCCAGCAGCCATCCCTTATTTAGCTACGAGCAGTACTTC.

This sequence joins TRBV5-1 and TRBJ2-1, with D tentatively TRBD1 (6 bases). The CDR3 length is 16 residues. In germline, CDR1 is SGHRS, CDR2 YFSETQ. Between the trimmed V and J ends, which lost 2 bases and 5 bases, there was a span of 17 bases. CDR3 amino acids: CASSLLRGGPNNEQFF. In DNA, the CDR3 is TGCGCCAGCAGCTTACTTCGAGGGGGTCCAAACAATGAGCAGTTCTTC.

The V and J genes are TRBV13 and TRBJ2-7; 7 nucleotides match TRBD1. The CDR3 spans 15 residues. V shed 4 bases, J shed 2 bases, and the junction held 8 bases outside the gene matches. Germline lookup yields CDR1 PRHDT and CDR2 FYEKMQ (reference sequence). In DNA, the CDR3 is TGTGCCAGCAGCTCCACCGGGACAGCCCCCTACGAGCAGTACTTC. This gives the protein CASSSTGTAPYEQYF.